This T cell receptor (beta chain) derives from a study of T cells in Graves' hyperthyroidism and ophthalmopathy. The source material, RNA transcripts, was used to amplify TCR beta CDR3 regions. During a first-round RT-PCR of the TCR CDR3, the HTBI primer set was used. MiXCR, run by TCRdb on the multiplex PCR reads, gives a single entry per CDR3 protein. The data contain 800,000 or so distinct CDR3 sequences, 35% to 45% of them singletons. Exclusion of patients followed from uncontrolled infection, other autoimmune disease, pregnancy or lactation. This clonotype was detected only a few times. The antigen is unknown. Germline V lookup: CDR1 SGHVS, CDR2 FQNEAQ. This CDR3 region has 16 residues. J gave up 5 bases and V 6 bases, and 11 bases lay outside the gene matches. General study points: Ophthalmopathy was separated from stable hyperthyroidism by a 13 V-J model.

Input material: blood. V gene TRBV7-8 combines with J gene TRBJ2-5; 11 nucleotides align to TRBD2. This TCR came from a man between 18 and 29 years old with Graves' hyperthyroidism. Written as DNA, the CDR3 is TGTGCCAGCAGTCCCTTGACTAGCGGGGTGAGGGAGACCCAGTACTTC. Residues: CASSPLTSGVRETQYF.